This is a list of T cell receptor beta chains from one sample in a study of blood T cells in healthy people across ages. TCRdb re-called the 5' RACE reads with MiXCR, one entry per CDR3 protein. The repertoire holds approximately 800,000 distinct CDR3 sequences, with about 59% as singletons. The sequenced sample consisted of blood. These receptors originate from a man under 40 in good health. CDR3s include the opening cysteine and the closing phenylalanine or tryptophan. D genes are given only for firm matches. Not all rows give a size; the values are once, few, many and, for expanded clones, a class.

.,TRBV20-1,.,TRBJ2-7,TGCAGTCCAACGGGACTTGGACTCTACGAGCAGTACTTC,CSPTGLGLYEQYF
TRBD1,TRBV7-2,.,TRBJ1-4,TGTGCCAGCAGCTCGCAGACAGGGAGTGAAAAACTGTTTTTT,CASSSQTGSEKLFF
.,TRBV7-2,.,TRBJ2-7,TGTGCCGGCAGCTCCCAATGGGGGGAATCCTACGAGCAGTACTTC,CAGSSQWGESYEQYF
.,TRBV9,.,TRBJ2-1,TGTGCCAGCAGCGCTAGTGGGAGTTCCTACAATGAGCAGTTCTTC,CASSASGSSYNEQFF
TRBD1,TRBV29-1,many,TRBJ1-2,TGCAGCGTTGGGGAATTACAGGGGATTGGAGGGGGCTACACCTTC,CSVGELQGIGGGYTF
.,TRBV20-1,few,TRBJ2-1,TGCAGTGCTAGCGGGCGGATCCACAATGAGCAGTTCTTC,CSASGRIHNEQFF
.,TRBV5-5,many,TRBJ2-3,TGTGCCAGCAGCTTGGCCGGCCAGAGCACAGATACGCAGTATTTT,CASSLAGQSTDTQYF
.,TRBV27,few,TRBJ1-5,TGTGCCAGCAGTCCGGGGGGCAGCTTCTATAGCAATCAGCCCCAGCATTTT,CASSPGGSFYSNQPQHF
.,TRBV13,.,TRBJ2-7,TGTGCCAGCAGCTTAGGGACATTCAGTAAGCAGTACTTC,CASSLGTFSKQYF
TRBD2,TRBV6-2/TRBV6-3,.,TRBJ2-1,TGTGCCAGCAGTACCAAACTAGCGGGGGGGCCGGGGAACAATGAGCAGTTCTTC,CASSTKLAGGPGNNEQFF
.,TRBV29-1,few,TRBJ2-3,TGCAGCGTTGAGTCGATCCAGGGCACAGATACGCAGTATTTT,CSVESIQGTDTQYF
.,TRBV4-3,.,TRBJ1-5,TGCGCCAGCAGCCAAGATTCCGCGCGGCAAGAGACCCAGCATTTT,CASSQDSARQETQHF
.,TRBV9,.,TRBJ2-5,TGTGCCAGCAGCGTCTCGGGGGGCTTCCAAGAGACCCAGTACTTC,CASSVSGGFQETQYF
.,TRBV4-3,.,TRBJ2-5,TGCGCCAGCAGCCAAGCAGGGCAACAACAAGAGACCCAGTACTTC,CASSQAGQQQETQYF
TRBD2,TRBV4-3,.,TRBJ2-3,TGCGCCAGCAGTCAAATAGCGGGGGGGTGGACAGATACGCAGTATTTT,CASSQIAGGWTDTQYF
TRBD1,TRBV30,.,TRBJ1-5,TGTGCCTGGGCTGAAGGGGGCCGACAGCCCCAGCATTTT,CAWAEGGRQPQHF
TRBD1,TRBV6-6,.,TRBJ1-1,TGTGCCAGCAGGGGACAGGGGGCAGAGAACACTGAAGCTTTCTTT,CASRGQGAENTEAFF
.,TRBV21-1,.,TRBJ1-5,TGTGCCAGCAGCAAAGAGAAAGGGAATAACAATCAGCCCCAGCATTTT,CASSKEKGNNNQPQHF
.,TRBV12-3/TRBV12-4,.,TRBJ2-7,TGTGCCAGCAGTTTCGGAGGCCCTCTCCGCGAGCAGTACTTC,CASSFGGPLREQYF
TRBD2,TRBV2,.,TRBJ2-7,TGTGCCAGCAGTGGAGGGACTAGGTACGAGCAGTACTTC,CASSGGTRYEQYF
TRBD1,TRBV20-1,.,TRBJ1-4,TGCACCGGGACAGCTCCTAATGAAAAACTGTTTTTT,CTGTAPNEKLFF
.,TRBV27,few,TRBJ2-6,TGTGCCAGCAGTTTATCGCACAATTCTGGGGCCAACGTCCTGACTTTC,CASSLSHNSGANVLTF
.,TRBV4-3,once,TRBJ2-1,TGCGCCAGCAGCCAAGACCCAGGGTCCACATACAATGAGCAGTTCTTC,CASSQDPGSTYNEQFF
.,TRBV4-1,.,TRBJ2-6,TGCGCCAGCAGCCTTCGCCCGGATCTGGGGGCCAACGTCCTGACTTTC,CASSLRPDLGANVLTF
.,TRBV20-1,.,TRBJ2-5,TGCAGTGCTAGGGTCCCGTTAGGGGTGGAGACCCAGTACTTC,CSARVPLGVETQYF
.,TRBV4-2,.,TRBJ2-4,TGTGCCAGCAGCCAAGTGGGATCGCCCAGCGGCGTAAACATTCAGTACTTC,CASSQVGSPSGVNIQYF
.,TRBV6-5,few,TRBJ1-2,TGTGCCAGCAGTTACTCTGGGAACTATGGCTACACCTTC,CASSYSGNYGYTF